Listed below are T cell receptor beta chains from one sample, sequenced in a study of blood T cell repertoires in COVID-19. The assay was immunoSEQ multiplex PCR, and TCRdb's table has in-frame clones only and misses some. Here the sample spans roughly 100,000 clones, around 90% being singletons. The sequenced material came from peripheral blood. These receptors all come from a woman aged 50 to 60 with COVID-19, enrolled during active disease. CDR3s leave out the opening cysteine and the closing phenylalanine or tryptophan. The size of a clone is reported for some rows only, either as once, few or many, or as a class for expanded clones.

V gene	J gene	clone size	CDR3 protein
TRBV13	TRBJ1-4	-	ASSTRDRVEKLF
TRBV5-4	TRBJ2-3	once	ASSLLTDTQY
TRBV5-4	TRBJ2-3	-	ASGSRSTDTQY
TRBV5-5	TRBJ2-5	-	ASSLVRASGGRRETQY
TRBV20-1	TRBJ2-3	few	SAQATDTQY
TRBV5-4	TRBJ2-4	-	ASSRAGPAKNIQY
TRBV5-4	TRBJ2-5	-	ASSLRRGAGETQY
TRBV5-6	TRBJ1-2	few	ASSMPGGTYGYT
TRBV5-4	TRBJ2-5	once	ASSFGAGGQSQTQY
TRBV19	TRBJ2-1	-	ASSQGSSSYNEQF
TRBV3-1/TRBV3-2	TRBJ2-1	-	ASSTGGISGGAGEQF
TRBV7-2	TRBJ1-1	-	ASSPGGRMNTEAF
TRBV4-1	TRBJ1-1	-	ASSQGGLGNTEAF
TRBV30	TRBJ1-1	many	AWGPGLGDTEAF
TRBV3-1/TRBV3-2	TRBJ1-2	-	ASSQGPQANYGYT
TRBV5-1	TRBJ2-3	-	ASSPQRGPSTDTQY
TRBV7-2	TRBJ2-3	-	ASSPRFPGGAVADTQY
TRBV6-5	TRBJ2-1	-	ASSYSIRVEEQF
TRBV3-1/TRBV3-2	TRBJ2-5	-	ASSPGTSGVETQY
TRBV7-2	TRBJ1-1	-	ASSGTGEYTEAF
TRBV2	TRBJ1-1	-	ASSYGQPNTEAF
TRBV19	TRBJ1-4	-	ASSVLGAREKLF
TRBV18	TRBJ1-3	-	ASSPREARVVRTDSGNTIY
TRBV4-1	TRBJ2-7	-	ASSQDPGSYEQY
TRBV10-3	TRBJ2-2	-	AISESGQGSAGELF
TRBV3-1/TRBV3-2	TRBJ1-2	-	ASSQQGVAYRFDGYT
TRBV7-8	TRBJ2-6	-	ASSSGLSGANVLT
TRBV30	TRBJ2-1	-	AWSVLTGYNEQF
TRBV9	TRBJ1-1	-	ASSVTDTHGGDTEAF
TRBV24-1	TRBJ1-2	-	ATSDSSYGYT
TRBV2	TRBJ1-6	-	ASSTTGAPSPLH
TRBV6-7	TRBJ1-4	-	ASGEGQGPNGLF
TRBV20-1	TRBJ2-7	-	SASNLAPGSEQY